This T cell receptor (beta chain) is from a study of blood T cell repertoires in COVID-19. Study at large: Collection of acute and convalescent COVID-19 samples took place in the United States, Italy and Spain. Sources were T cells, B-cell-depleted T cells, or PBMCs; the material itself was cDNA or gDNA.

It was during active infection that Seattle patients were enrolled and then longitudinally followed. The CDR3 is 15 residues long. Germline lookup yields CDR1 SGHTA and CDR2 FQGNSA. V lost 5 bases to trimming and J lost 3 bases; unmatched junction nucleotides: 7. Original processing notes: Estimated nucleated cell counts came from reference gene primer amplification. The table came from immunoSEQ multiplex PCR; TCRdb's copy has only in-frame clones and leaves some out. The V and J calls and clone size come from that table; D and trimming were worked out from the DNA. Here the sample spans 250,000 to 350,000 clones, about 93% being singletons.

The chain is built from TRBV7-2 and TRBJ2-7; TRBD1 matches 10 bases. The sequencing input was peripheral blood. The receptor was isolated from a woman in her 30s with COVID-19, enrolled during active disease. Here the CDR3 reads CASSPRTGGFYEQYF. The DNA of the CDR3 is TGTGCCAGCAGCCCCCGGACAGGGGGTTTCTACGAGCAGTACTTC.